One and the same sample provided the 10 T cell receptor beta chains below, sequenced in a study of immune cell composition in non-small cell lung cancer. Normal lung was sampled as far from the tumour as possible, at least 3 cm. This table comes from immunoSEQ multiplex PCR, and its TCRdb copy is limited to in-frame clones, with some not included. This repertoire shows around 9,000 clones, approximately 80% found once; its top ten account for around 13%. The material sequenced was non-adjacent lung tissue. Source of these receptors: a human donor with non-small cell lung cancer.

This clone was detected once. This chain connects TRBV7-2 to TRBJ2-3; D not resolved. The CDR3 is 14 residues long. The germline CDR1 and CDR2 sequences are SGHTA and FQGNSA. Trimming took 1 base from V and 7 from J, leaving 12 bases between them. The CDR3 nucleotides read TGTGCCAGCAGCTTAGGGACGGCGACGCATACGCAGTATTTT. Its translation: CASSLGTATHTQYF.

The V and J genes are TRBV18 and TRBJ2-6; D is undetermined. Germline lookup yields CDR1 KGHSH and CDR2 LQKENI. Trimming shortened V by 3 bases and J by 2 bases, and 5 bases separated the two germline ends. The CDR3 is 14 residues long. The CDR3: CASSPRTGANVLTF. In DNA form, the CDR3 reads TGTGCCAGCTCACCCAGGACTGGGGCCAACGTCCTGACTTTC.

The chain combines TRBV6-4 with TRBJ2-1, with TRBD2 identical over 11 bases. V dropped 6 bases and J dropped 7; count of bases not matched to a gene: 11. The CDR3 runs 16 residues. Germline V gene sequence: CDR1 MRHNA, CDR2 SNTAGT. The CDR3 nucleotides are TGTGCCAGCAGCCCTTCTAGCGGGGGGACCCTAAATGAGCAGTTCTTC. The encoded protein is CASSPSSGGTLNEQFF.

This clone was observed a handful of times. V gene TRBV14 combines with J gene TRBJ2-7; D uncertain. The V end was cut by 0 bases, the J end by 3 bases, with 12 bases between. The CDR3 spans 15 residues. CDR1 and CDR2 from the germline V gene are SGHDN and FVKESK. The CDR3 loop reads CASSQETRTIYEQYF. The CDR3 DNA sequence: TGTGCCAGCAGCCAAGAAACGAGGACCATCTACGAGCAGTACTTC.

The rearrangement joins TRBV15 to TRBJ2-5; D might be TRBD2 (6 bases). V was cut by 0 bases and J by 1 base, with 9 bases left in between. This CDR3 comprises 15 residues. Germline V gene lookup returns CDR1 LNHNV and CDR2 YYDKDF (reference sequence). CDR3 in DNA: TGTGCCACCAGCAGAGATAAGGGACTCCAAGAGACCCAGTACTTC. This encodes CATSRDKGLQETQYF.

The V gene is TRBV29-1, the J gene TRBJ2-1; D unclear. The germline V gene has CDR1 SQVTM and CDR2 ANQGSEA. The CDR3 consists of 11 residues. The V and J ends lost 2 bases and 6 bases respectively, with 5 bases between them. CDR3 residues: CSVEWGNEQFF. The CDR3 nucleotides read TGCAGCGTTGAATGGGGCAATGAGCAGTTCTTC.

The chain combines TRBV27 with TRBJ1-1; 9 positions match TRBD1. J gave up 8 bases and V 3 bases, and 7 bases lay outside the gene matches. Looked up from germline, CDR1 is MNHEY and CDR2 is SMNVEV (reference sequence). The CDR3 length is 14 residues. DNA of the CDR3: TGTGCCAGCAGTTTTCTCGCCGGGACAGGGGAAGCTTTCTTT. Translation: CASSFLAGTGEAFF.

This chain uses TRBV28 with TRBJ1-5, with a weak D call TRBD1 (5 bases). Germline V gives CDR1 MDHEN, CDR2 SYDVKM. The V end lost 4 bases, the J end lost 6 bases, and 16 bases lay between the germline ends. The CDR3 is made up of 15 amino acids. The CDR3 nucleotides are TGTGCCAGCAGTTGGGAGGGGACGGTAGTTCAGCCCCAGCATTTT. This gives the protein CASSWEGTVVQPQHF.

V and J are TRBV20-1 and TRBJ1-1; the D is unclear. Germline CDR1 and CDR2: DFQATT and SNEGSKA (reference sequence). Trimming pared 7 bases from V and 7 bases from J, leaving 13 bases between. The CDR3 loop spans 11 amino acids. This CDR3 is CSVKLQVEAFF. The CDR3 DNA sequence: TGCAGTGTCAAATTACAAGTTGAAGCTTTCTTT.

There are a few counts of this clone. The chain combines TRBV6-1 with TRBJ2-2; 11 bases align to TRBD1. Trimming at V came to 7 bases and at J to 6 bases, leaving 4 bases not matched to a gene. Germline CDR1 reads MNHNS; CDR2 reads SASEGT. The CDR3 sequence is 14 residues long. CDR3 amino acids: CASNGQGAAGELFF. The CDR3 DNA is TGTGCCAGCAACGGACAGGGGGCAGCCGGGGAGCTGTTTTTT.